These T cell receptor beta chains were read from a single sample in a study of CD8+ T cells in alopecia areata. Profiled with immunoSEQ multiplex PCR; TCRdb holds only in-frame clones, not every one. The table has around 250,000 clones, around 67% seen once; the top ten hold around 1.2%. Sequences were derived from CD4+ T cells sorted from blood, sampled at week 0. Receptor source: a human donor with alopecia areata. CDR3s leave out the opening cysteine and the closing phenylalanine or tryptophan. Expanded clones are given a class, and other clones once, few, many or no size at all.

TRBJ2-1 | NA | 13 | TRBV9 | ASSVDETPVNEQF
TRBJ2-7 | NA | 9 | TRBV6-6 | ASIAGDEQY
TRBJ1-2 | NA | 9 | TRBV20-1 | SAGANYGYT
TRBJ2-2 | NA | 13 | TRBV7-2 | ASSLVAGITGELF
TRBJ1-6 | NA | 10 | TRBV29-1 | SAGSANSPLH
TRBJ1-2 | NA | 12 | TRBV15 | ATSRGDRGYGYT
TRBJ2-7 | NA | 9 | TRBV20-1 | SAQDGYEQY
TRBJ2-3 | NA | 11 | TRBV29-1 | SVPGQGGDTQY
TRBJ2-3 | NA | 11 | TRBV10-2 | ASSVRRGDTQY
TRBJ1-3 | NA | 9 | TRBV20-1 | SARVGDTIY
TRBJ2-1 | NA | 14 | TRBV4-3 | ASSQIGPSRYHEQF
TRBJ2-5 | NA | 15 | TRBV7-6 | ASSLVLAGAREKTQY
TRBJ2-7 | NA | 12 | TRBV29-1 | SVTRTGSSYEQY
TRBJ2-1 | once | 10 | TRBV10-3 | AISEGTGLQF
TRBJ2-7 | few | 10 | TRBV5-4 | ASSFGLYEQY
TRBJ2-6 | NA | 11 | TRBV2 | AAMEGLANVLT
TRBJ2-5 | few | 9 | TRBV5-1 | ASQAAETQY
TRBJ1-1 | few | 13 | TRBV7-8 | ASSSSAWANTEAF